This T cell receptor (beta chain) was obtained from a study of T cell responses to AZD1222 COVID-19 vaccine. Study conclusions and caveats: Spike was spanned by vaccine-associated CD4 TCRs, which were dominant at 160-218 and 743-854. White British donors predominated, females outnumbered males, and clonal diversity was possibly underestimated.

Libraries were prepared by immunoSEQ multiplex PCR; TCRdb keeps only in-frame clonotypes and omits some of them. The table shows fewer than 90,000 clones, with approximately 91% occurring only once. Second doses were pooled across both intervals (about 4 or about 12 weeks). V was clipped by 8 bases and J by 0 bases, with 8 bases between them. The CDR3 totals 13 residues. In germline, CDR1 is GTSNPN, CDR2 SVGIG (reference sequence). Turning to this clone: Its antigen remains unknown.

The source was peripheral blood, collected 28 days after the second AZD1222 dose. The chain is built from TRBV30 and TRBJ1-6; no clear D. The receptor was derived from an adult who received the AZD1222 COVID-19 vaccine. The CDR3 region has the DNA TGTGCCAGCGAGGACTCCTATAATTCACCCCTCCACTTT. Residues: CASEDSYNSPLHF. Variable domain in full (rest from reference TRBV30 and TRBJ1-6): SQTIHQWPATLVQPVGSPLSLECTVEGTSNPNLYWYRQAAGRGLQLLFYSVGIGQISSEVPQNLSASRPQDRQFILSSKKLLLSDSGFYLCASEDSYNSPLHFGNGTRLTVT.